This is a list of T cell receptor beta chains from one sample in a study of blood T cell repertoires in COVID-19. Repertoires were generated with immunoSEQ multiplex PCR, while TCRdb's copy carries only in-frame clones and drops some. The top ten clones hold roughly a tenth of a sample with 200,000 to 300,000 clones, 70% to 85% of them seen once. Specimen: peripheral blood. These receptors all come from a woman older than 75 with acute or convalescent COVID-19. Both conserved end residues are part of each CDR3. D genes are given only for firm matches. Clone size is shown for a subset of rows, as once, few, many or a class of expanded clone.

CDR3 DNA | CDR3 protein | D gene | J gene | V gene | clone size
TGTGCCAGCAGCCAACTTTTGCGGGAACTATACGAGCAGTACTTC | CASSQLLRELYEQYF | - | TRBJ2-7 | TRBV5-4 | few
TGTGCCAGCAAACTACAGGGGGCGGGTGAAAAACTGTTTTTT | CASKLQGAGEKLFF | TRBD1 | TRBJ1-4 | TRBV2 | few
TGTGCCAGCAGCTTTACTAGCGAAGCCGGGGAGCTGTTTTTT | CASSFTSEAGELFF | TRBD2 | TRBJ2-2 | TRBV5-5 | -
TGTGCCAGCAGTGAAGCCCGGGAAAACACCATATATTTT | CASSEARENTIYF | - | TRBJ1-3 | TRBV2 | -
TGTGCCACCAGTCCCGCGGGCACCGGGGAGCTGTTTTTT | CATSPAGTGELFF | - | TRBJ2-2 | TRBV3-1/TRBV3-2 | -
TGCGCCAGCAGTGACCTGGGGGGGAGAGATCAGCCCCAGCATTTT | CASSDLGGRDQPQHF | - | TRBJ1-5 | TRBV10-2 | -
TGTGCCAGCAGCCAAGCCACAGGGTCCCCTGGGGCCAACGTCCTGACTTTC | CASSQATGSPGANVLTF | - | TRBJ2-6 | TRBV3-1/TRBV3-2 | -
TGTGCCAGCAGTTTCGGACAGGGAGAGAATCAGCCCCAGCATTTT | CASSFGQGENQPQHF | TRBD1 | TRBJ1-5 | TRBV28 | -
TGTGCCTCTAGGGGGCCGAAGACTGAAGCTTTCTTT | CASRGPKTEAFF | TRBD1 | TRBJ1-1 | TRBV19 | -
TGCGCCAGCAGCTTGGAGGCCTTTAGGAGTGGCTACACCTTC | CASSLEAFRSGYTF | - | TRBJ1-2 | TRBV5-1 | -
TGTGCCAGTAGTAGTTACCGGACGGACAAGGCCGAGCAGTACTTC | CASSSYRTDKAEQYF | - | TRBJ2-7 | TRBV19 | -
TGTGCCTGGAGCCTGGACAGGTCAGGAAACACCATATATTTT | CAWSLDRSGNTIYF | TRBD1 | TRBJ1-3 | TRBV30 | once
TGTGCCAGCTCACCCGACAGACGCTCTGGAAACACCATATATTTT | CASSPDRRSGNTIYF | - | TRBJ1-3 | TRBV18 | -
TGCGCCAGCAGCGCCCAGGGGATGAACTATGGCTACACCTTC | CASSAQGMNYGYTF | - | TRBJ1-2 | TRBV5-1 | -
TGTGCCATCAGTGGCGGGGTTTCTTTCTCTGGAAACACCATATATTTT | CAISGGVSFSGNTIYF | - | TRBJ1-3 | TRBV10-3 | -
TGTGCCAGCAGGCTATTGGGAGGGCCTGGAAACACCATATATTTT | CASRLLGGPGNTIYF | - | TRBJ1-3 | TRBV6-5 | -
TGTGCCAGCAGTCGACAGGGGATGAATTCACCCCTCCACTTT | CASSRQGMNSPLHF | TRBD1 | TRBJ1-6 | TRBV6-5 | -
TGTGCCAGCAGCGGGGGACTAGCGGGGTATACAGATACGCAGTATTTT | CASSGGLAGYTDTQYF | TRBD2 | TRBJ2-3 | TRBV5-6 | -
TGCGCCAGCAGCCTATCTGGACAGGGGGAGCACACCCTCCACTTT | CASSLSGQGEHTLHF | TRBD1 | TRBJ1-6 | TRBV5-1 | once
TGTGCCAGCAGCCTACTAGAGGCGAACACCGGGGAGCTGTTTTTT | CASSLLEANTGELFF | - | TRBJ2-2 | TRBV2 | -
TGTGCCAGCAGTCCGACAGGGTCCAACGAGCAGTACTTC | CASSPTGSNEQYF | TRBD1 | TRBJ2-7 | TRBV6-5 | -
TGTGCCAGCAGCCCCTACCCTATGGCCTACGAGCAGTACTTC | CASSPYPMAYEQYF | - | TRBJ2-7 | TRBV7-9 | once
TGTGCCAGCAGGAACCGGGACAGGGGGCTGTGGACTGAAGCTTTCTTT | CASRNRDRGLWTEAFF | TRBD1 | TRBJ1-1 | TRBV7-9 | -
TGCGCCAGCAGATTGACAGGACAGGGCATTCCGAATGAGCAGTTCTTC | CASRLTGQGIPNEQFF | TRBD1 | TRBJ2-1 | TRBV5-1 | -
TGTGCCAGCTGCGGCAGTATGGCCAATCAGCCCCAGCATTTT | CASCGSMANQPQHF | - | TRBJ1-5 | TRBV2 | -
TGTGCCAGCAGTGAGGGAGGGCCCAATGAAAAACTGTTTTTT | CASSEGGPNEKLFF | - | TRBJ1-4 | TRBV2 | -
TGCGCCAGCAGTCAATCCCCGGACAGCTCTAAGACAGATACGCAGTATTTT | CASSQSPDSSKTDTQYF | - | TRBJ2-3 | TRBV23-1 | -
TGCAGTGCCCACAGCGAGACCCAGTACTTC | CSAHSETQYF | - | TRBJ2-5 | TRBV20-1 | -
TGTGCCACCAGCAGCCGGGGTGATCAGCCCCAGCATTTT | CATSSRGDQPQHF | - | TRBJ1-5 | TRBV15 | -
TGCAGCGCTCAGACCGGGATCACTGAAGCTTTCTTT | CSAQTGITEAFF | - | TRBJ1-1 | TRBV29-1 | once
TGTGCCAGCAACCCAGGACAGGGGACTCAAGAGACCCAGTACTTC | CASNPGQGTQETQYF | TRBD1 | TRBJ2-5 | TRBV2 | once
TGTGCCAGCCAATCGGGACACACGAACACTGAAGCTTTCTTT | CASQSGHTNTEAFF | - | TRBJ1-1 | TRBV11-2 | few
TGTGCCAGCAGCTTAGTAGCGGGGGGCACGTCCGGGGGCTACACCTTC | CASSLVAGGTSGGYTF | - | TRBJ1-2 | TRBV7-6 | -
TGTGCCAGCAGGGGGCAGAATGAAAATTCACCCCTCCACTTT | CASRGQNENSPLHF | - | TRBJ1-6 | TRBV6-5 | -
TGTGCCAGCGAGGGTTTGTACACTGAAGCTTTCTTT | CASEGLYTEAFF | - | TRBJ1-1 | TRBV28 | few
TGTGCCAGTAGTATCCGGGGGGGCGGCCAAGAGACCCAGTACTTC | CASSIRGGGQETQYF | TRBD2 | TRBJ2-5 | TRBV19 | -
TGCGCCAGCAGCCAAGAAGGACAGGCCCGTTGGGGCTACACCTTC | CASSQEGQARWGYTF | TRBD1 | TRBJ1-2 | TRBV4-1 | -
TGTGCCAGCAGTTCCAACGGGGGGCGGCTGTTTTTT | CASSSNGGRLFF | - | TRBJ1-4 | TRBV27 | -
TGCGCCAGCAGACCAGGACAGAAAGTTATTTCACCCCTCCACTTT | CASRPGQKVISPLHF | - | TRBJ1-6 | TRBV5-1 | -
TGTGCCAGCAGCCGGGGACTAGCGGACACAGATACGCAGTATTTT | CASSRGLADTDTQYF | TRBD2 | TRBJ2-3 | TRBV7-2 | -
TGTCCCCCCCCACCACGGCGGGGGGAGGGTAGAGACGGCCAAGAGACCCAGTACTTC | CPPPPRRGEGRDGQETQYF | TRBD2 | TRBJ2-5 | TRBV27 | once
TGTGCCAGCAGTTCCTCGGGGGGCTCCTACAATGAGCAGTTCTTC | CASSSSGGSYNEQFF | TRBD2 | TRBJ2-1 | TRBV6-5 | -
TGTGCCGCCTCACCAGGGATTGAGGATGAAAAACTGTTTTTT | CAASPGIEDEKLFF | - | TRBJ1-4 | TRBV30 | -
TGTGCCAGCAGAAACAGACAGGGGCCCAATTCACCCCTCCACTTT | CASRNRQGPNSPLHF | TRBD1 | TRBJ1-6 | TRBV6-5 | -
TGCGCCAGCAGCTTGGGACCGGGACAGGGGTATAGTGAGCAGTTCTTC | CASSLGPGQGYSEQFF | TRBD1 | TRBJ2-1 | TRBV5-1 | -
TGTGCCAGCAGTTCTGGGACAACCACCGGGGAGCTGTTTTTT | CASSSGTTTGELFF | - | TRBJ2-2 | TRBV2 | -